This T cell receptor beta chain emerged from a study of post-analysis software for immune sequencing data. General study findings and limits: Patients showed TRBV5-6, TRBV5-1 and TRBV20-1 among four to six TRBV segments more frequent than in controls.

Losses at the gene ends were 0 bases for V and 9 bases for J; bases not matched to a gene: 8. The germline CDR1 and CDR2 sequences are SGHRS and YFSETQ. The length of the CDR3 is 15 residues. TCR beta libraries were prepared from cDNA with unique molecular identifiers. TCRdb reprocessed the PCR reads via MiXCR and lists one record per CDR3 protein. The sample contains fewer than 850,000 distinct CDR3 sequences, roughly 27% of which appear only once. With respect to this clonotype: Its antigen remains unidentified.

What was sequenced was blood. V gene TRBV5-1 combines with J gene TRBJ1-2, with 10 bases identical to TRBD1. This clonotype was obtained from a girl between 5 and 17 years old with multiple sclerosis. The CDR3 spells CASSLVGTGADRYTF. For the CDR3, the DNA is TGCGCCAGCAGCTTGGTCGGGACAGGGGCCGATCGCTACACCTTC. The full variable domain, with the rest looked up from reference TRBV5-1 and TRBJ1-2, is KAGVTQTPRYLIKTRGQQVTLSCSPISGHRSVSWYQQTPGQGLQFLFEYFSETQRNKGNFPGRFSGRQFSNSRSEMNVSTLELGDSALYLCASSLVGTGADRYTFGSGTRLTVV.